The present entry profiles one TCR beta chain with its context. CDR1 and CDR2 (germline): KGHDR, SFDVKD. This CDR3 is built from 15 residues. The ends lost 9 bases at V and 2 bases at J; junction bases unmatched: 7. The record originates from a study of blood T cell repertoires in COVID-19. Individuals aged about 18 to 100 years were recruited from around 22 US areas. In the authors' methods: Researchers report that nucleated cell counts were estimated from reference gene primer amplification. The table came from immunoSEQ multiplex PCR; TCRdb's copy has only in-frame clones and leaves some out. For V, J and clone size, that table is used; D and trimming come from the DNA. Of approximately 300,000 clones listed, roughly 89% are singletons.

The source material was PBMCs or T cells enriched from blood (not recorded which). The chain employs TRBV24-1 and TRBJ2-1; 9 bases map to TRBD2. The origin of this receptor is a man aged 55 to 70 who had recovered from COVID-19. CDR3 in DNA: TGTGCCACCCGGGCTAGCGGGATTGCCTACAATGAGCAGTTCTTC. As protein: CATRASGIAYNEQFF.